This paragraph covers one TCR beta chain sequence. This clonotype showed up many times. Its antigen specificity is not known. Base qualities are not provided; no much larger clone lies one nucleotide away. This was a case-control study nested in a cohort of healthcare workers in London, UK, who had nasopharyngeal swab PCR tests and blood samples taken every week. Healthcare workers were enrolled in the week of the UK lockdown, from 23 to 31 March 2020, and were followed every week for up to roughly 16 weeks. The V and J ends are trimmed by 4 bases and 1 base, leaving 11 bases between them. The CDR3 runs 14 amino acids, cysteine and phenylalanine included. Just CDR3 DNA is preserved here, 42 bases in frame from base 1. CDR1 SGDLS and CDR2 YYNGEE were looked up in the germline V gene. The entry originates in a study of early T cells in non-severe SARS-CoV-2 infection (dated by TCRdb to the early 2020s). About the full investigation: Bulk RNA from unsorted whole blood was used for TCR sequencing, so alpha and beta chains could not be paired.

What the study reported, not specific to this receptor: VDJdb matching was skewed toward anti-spike CD8 responses, so virus-specific expansions were likely underestimated and private and CD4 specificities were missed.

The library was made by 5' RACE. The sequencer was a NextSeq 500. Unique molecular identifiers were attached to individual cDNA molecules in the TCR library protocol so that sequencing error and PCR bias could be corrected. Sequencing covered both TCR alpha and beta chains, and within each sample the abundances of alpha and beta sequences were tightly co-correlated. Concerning the study's data processing: Decombinator V4 was used to annotate the V gene, J gene and CDR3 of the TCR sequences. Expanded TCRs were defined as changing significantly between any two time points under a Poisson model with p below 0.0001. TCR abundances were normalised to the total number of TCRs sequenced in each sample and reported as counts per million. TRAV1-2 paired with TRAJ12, TRAJ20 or TRAJ33 defined MAIT TCRs, while TRAV10 paired with TRAJ18 defined iNKT TCRs. A search of VDJdb, accessed on 1 November 2021, was run for TCRs annotated to CMV, EBV and SARS-CoV-2, with TCRs annotated for multiple antigens excluded. TCRdb trimmed public reads at Q25 via fastp, called clones via MiXCR and kept in-frame beta chains. Each entry merges the rows of one CDR3 protein and shows their most common DNA and genes. TCRdb's processing, not the authors', yielded these V and J calls. Across this sample there are tens of thousands of distinct CDR3 sequences, with roughly 9% seen only once. Around 3.7% of the sample is held by the ten biggest clonotypes.

The receptor comes from an adult who was a healthcare worker with PCR-confirmed SARS-CoV-2 infection or an uninfected control (not recorded which). Recombination joined TRBV9 with TRBJ1-1; a weak D assignment points to TRBD1 (5 bases agree). Sequencing was performed on whole blood, taken at baseline. CDR3 protein: CASSSQGTNTEAFF. The bases are TGTGCCAGCAGCTCTCAAGGGACGAACACTGAAGCTTTCTTT.